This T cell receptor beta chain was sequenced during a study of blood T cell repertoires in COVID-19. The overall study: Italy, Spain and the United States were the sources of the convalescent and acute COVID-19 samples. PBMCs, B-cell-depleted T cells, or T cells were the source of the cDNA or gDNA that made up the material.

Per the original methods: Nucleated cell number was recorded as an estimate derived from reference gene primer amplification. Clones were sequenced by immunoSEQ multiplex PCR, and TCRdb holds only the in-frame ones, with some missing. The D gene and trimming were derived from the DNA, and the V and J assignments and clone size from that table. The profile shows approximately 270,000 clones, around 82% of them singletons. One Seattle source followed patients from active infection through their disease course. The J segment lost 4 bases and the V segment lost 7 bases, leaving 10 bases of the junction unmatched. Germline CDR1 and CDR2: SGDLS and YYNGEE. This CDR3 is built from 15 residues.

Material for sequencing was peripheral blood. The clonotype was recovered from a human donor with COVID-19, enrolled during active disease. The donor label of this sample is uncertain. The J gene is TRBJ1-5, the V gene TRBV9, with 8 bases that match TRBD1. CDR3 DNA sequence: TGTGCCAGCGGGAGGACAGGGTATGAAAATCAGCCCCAGCATTTT. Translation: CASGRTGYENQPQHF.